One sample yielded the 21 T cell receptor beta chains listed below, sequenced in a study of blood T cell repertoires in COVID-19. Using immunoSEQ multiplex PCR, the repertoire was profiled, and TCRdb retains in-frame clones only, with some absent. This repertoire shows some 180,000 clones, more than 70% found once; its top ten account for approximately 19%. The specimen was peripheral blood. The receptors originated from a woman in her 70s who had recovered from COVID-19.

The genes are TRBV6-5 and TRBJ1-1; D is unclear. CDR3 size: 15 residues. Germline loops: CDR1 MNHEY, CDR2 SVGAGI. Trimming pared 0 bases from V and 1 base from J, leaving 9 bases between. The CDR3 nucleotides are TGTGCCAGCAGTTACTCGCAGGTTTCGAACACTGAAGCTTTCTTT. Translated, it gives CASSYSQVSNTEAFF.

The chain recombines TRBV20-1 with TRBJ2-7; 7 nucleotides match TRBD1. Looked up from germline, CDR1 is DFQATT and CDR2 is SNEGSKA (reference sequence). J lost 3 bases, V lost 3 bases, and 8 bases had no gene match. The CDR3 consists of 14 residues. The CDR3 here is CSASSWQGDYEQYF. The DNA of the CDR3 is TGCAGTGCTAGTTCATGGCAGGGGGACTACGAGCAGTACTTC.

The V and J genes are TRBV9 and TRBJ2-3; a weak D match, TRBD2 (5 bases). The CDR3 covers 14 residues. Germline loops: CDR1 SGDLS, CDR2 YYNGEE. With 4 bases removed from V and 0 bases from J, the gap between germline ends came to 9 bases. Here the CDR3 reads CASSPDWSTDTQYF. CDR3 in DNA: TGTGCCAGCAGCCCGGACTGGAGCACAGATACGCAGTATTTT.

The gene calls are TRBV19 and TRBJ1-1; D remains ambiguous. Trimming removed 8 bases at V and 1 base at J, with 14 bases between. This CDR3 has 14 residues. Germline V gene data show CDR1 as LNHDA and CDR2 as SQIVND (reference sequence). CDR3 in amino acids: CASPPPGPNTEAFF. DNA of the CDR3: TGTGCCAGTCCACCCCCTGGGCCGAACACTGAAGCTTTCTTT.

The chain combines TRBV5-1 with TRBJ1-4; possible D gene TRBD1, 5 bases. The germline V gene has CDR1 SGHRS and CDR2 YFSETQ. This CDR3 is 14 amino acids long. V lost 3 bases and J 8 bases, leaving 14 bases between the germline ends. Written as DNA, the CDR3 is TGCGCCAGCAGCTCCGGACTAAACAGGGAAAAACTGTTTTTT. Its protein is CASSSGLNREKLFF.

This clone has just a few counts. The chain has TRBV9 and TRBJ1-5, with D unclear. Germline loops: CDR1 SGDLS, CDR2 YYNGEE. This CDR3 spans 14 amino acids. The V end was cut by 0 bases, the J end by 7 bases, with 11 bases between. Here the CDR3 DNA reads TGTGCCAGCAGCGTAGGGGCCTCGGGACAGCCCCAGCATTTT. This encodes CASSVGASGQPQHF.

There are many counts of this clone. The CDR3 protein is CASSEAGPALGGYTF. The DNA for the CDR3 is TGTGCCAGCAGTGAAGCTGGCCCCGCGCTCGGGGGCTACACCTTC. The chain couples TRBV6-1 to TRBJ1-2; D unresolved. This CDR3 spans 15 amino acids. The germline CDR1 and CDR2 sequences are MNHNS and SASEGT. Trimming removed 0 bases at V and 8 bases at J, with 16 bases between.

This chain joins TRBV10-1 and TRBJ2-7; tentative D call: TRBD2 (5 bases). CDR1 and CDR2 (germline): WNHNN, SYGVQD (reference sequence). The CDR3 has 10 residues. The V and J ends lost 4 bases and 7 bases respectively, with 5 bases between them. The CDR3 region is CASSGGEQYF. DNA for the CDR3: TGCGCCAGCAGTGGAGGGGAGCAGTACTTC.

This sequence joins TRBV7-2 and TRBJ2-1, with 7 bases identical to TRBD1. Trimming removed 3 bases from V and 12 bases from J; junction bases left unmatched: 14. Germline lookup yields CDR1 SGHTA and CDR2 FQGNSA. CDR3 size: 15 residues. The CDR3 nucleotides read TGTGCCAGCAGCTTCGGTTTCGTGGTACAGGGGTGGCAGTTCTTC. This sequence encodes CASSFGFVVQGWQFF.

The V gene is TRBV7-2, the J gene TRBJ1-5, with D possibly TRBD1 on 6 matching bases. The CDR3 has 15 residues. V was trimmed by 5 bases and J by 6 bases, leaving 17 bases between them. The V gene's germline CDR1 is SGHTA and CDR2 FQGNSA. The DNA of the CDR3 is TGTGCCAGCAGCCCAAGCGGGGGAGGGGGTCAGCCCCAGCATTTT. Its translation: CASSPSGGGGQPQHF.

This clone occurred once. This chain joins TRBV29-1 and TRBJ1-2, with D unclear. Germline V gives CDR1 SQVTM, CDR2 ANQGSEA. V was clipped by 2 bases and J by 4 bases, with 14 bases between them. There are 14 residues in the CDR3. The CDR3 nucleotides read TGCAGCGTTGAACTATCCTACCCCCCCTATGGCTACACCTTC. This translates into CSVELSYPPYGYTF.

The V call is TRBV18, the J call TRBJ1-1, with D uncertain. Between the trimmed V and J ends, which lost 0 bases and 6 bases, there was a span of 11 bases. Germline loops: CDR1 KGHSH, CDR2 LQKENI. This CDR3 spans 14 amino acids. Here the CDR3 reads CASSPPWAASEAFF. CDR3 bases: TGTGCCAGCTCACCACCGTGGGCAGCCTCTGAAGCTTTCTTT.

The CDR3 sequence: CASRAGTSGLGTQYF. CDR3 nucleotides: TGTGCCAGCAGGGCCGGGACTAGCGGCCTTGGGACCCAGTACTTC. This chain joins TRBV27 and TRBJ2-5; TRBD2 agrees at 11 bases. The CDR3 length is 15 residues. Germline V gene lookup returns CDR1 MNHEY and CDR2 SMNVEV (reference sequence). Trimming took 6 bases from V and 7 from J; bases not matched to a gene: 10.

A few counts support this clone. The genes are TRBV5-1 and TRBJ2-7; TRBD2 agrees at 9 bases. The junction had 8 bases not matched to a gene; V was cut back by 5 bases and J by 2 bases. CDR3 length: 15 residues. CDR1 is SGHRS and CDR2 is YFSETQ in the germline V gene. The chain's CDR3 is CASREATSGPYEQYF. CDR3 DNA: TGCGCCAGCAGGGAAGCGACTAGCGGCCCCTACGAGCAGTACTTC.

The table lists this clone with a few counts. In DNA form, the CDR3 reads TGCGCCTCCCGAGGGAACACTGAAGCTTTCTTT. Translated, it gives CASRGNTEAFF. The genes are TRBV5-1 and TRBJ1-1; D unresolved. V lost 10 bases and J lost 1, with 8 bases in between. CDR3 length: 11 residues. Germline CDR1 SGHRS, CDR2 YFSETQ.

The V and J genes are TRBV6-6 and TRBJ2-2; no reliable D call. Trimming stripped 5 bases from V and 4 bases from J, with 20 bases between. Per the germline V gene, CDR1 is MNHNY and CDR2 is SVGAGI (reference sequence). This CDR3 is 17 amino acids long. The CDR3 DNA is TGTGCCAGCAGTCTTCCCAGTCCTACGGGTCGCACCGGGGAGCTGTTTTTT. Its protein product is CASSLPSPTGRTGELFF.

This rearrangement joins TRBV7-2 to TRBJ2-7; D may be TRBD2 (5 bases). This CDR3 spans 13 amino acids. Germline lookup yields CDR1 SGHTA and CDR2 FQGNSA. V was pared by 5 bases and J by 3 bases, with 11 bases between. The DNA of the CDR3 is TGTGCCAGCAGCCAAAACGGGGTCTACGAGCAGTACTTC. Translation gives CASSQNGVYEQYF.

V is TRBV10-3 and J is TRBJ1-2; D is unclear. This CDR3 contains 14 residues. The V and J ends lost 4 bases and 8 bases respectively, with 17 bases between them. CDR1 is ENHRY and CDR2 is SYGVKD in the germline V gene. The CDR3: CAISGGRWREGYTF. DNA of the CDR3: TGTGCCATCAGTGGTGGCCGCTGGAGAGAGGGCTACACCTTC.

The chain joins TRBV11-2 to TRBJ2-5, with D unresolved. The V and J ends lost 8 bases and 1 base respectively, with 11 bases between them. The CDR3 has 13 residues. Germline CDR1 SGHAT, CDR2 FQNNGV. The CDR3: CASRSMSQETQYF. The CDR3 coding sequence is TGTGCCAGCCGCTCGATGAGCCAAGAGACCCAGTACTTC.

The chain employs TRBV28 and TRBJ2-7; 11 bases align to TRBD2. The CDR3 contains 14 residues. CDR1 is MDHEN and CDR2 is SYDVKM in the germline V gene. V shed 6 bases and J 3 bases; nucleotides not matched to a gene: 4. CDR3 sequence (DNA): TGTGCCAGCAGCAGGCTAGCGGGAGGCTACGAGCAGTACTTC. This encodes CASSRLAGGYEQYF.

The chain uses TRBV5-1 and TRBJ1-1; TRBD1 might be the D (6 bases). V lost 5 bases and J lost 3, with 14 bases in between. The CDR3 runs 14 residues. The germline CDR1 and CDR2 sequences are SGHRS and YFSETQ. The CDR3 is CASRGGAADTEAFF. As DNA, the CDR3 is TGCGCCAGCAGAGGGGGGGCGGCGGACACTGAAGCTTTCTTT. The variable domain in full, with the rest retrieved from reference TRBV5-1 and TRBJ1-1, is KAGVTQTPRYLIKTRGQQVTLSCSPISGHRSVSWYQQTPGQGLQFLFEYFSETQRNKGNFPGRFSGRQFSNSRSEMNVSTLELGDSALYLCASRGGAADTEAFFGQGTRLTVV.